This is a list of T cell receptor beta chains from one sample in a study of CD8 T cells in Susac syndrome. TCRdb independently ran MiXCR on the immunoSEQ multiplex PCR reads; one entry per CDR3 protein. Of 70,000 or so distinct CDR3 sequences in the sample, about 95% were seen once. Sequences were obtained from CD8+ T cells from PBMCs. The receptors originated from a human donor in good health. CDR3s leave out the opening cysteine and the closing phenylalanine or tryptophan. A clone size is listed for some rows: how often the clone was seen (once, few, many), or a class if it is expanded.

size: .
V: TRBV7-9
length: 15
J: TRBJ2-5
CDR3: ASSPTLAGGPGETQY

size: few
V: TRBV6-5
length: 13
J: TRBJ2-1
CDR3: ASSYSISAANEQF

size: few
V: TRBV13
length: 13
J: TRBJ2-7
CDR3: ASSLGTGEFYEQY

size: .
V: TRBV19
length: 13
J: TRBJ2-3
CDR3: ASSLQAWGTDTQY

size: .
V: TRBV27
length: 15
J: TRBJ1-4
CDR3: ASTQTGPLGNNEKLF

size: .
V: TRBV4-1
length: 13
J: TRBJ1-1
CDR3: ASSHVTGTNTEAF

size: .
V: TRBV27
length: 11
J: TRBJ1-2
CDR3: ASSLWQGYGYT

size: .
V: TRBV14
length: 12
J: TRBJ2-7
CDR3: ASSPGQADYEQY

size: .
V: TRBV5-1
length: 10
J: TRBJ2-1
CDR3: ASEPSLNEQF

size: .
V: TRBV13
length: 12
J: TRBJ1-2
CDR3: ASSSTQNFYGYT

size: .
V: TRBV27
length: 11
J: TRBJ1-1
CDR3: ASSLGANTEAF

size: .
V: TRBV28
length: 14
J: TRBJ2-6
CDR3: ASSSTGVSGANVLT

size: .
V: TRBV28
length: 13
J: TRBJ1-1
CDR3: ASSLTLGGGTEAF